Below are 21 T cell receptor beta chains sequenced from a single sample in a study of CD8+ T cells in alopecia areata. Sorting of pooled cutaneous lymph node cells was based on CD4, CD8alpha, NKG2D, NKG2ACE and other markers. Extraction of RNA preceded its reverse transcription into cDNA, which served as the sequencing template. Repertoires were generated with immunoSEQ multiplex PCR, while TCRdb's copy carries only in-frame clones and drops some. There are about 300,000 clones in the sample, none observed a single time. The sample taken for sequencing was CD4+ T cells sorted from a lymph node. These receptors all stem from a C3H/HeJ mouse with alopecia areata. Mice of this strain are of MHC haplotype H2-k.

In its sample, this clone was seen a few times. Germline and genes here are mouse. The CDR3 end lies 4 residues beyond the end of the read and is filled in from the germline J gene. The V gene is TRBV5, the J gene TRBJ2-1; 8 nucleotides line up with TRBD1. The germline gives CDR1 LGHNA, CDR2 YNLKQL (reference sequence). The CDR3 is made up of 15 amino acids. V was pared by 2 bases and J by 5 bases, with 5 bases of the junction left unmatched. CDR3: CASSQKTGVDAEQFF. The covered CDR3 bases are TGTGCCAGCAGCCAAAAGACAGGGGTGGATGCT.

On this clone: The gene names given are mouse names. The CDR3 extends 4 residues past the end of the read, so its final part is completed from the germline J gene. This chain uses TRBV13-1 with TRBJ1-1, with TRBD1 identical over 7 bases. Germline V gene lookup returns CDR1 NSHNY and CDR2 SYGAGN. The CDR3 totals 15 residues. The V and J ends lost 5 bases and 0 bases, in that order; junction bases with no gene match: 7. This CDR3 reads CASSLSTGSNTEVFF. CDR3 bases read: TGTGCCAGCAGCCTCTCGACAGGGTCAAACACA.

This clone has only a few counts. Mouse gene names apply. The CDR3 end lies 4 residues beyond the end of the read and is filled in from the germline J gene. The chain combines TRBV13-1 with TRBJ2-1; D is perhaps TRBD1 (6 bases). The CDR3 contains 11 residues. CDR1 NSHNY and CDR2 SYGAGN come from the germline V gene. V gave up 8 bases and J gave up 5 bases, with 8 bases separating them. CDR3 protein: CASTGNAEQFF. The sequenced CDR3 bases are TGTGCCAGTACAGGGAATGCT.

Turning to this clone: Gene names are mouse gene names. Coverage ceases 4 residues before the CDR3 finishes, and the germline J gene fills in the end. The chain couples TRBV5 to TRBJ2-5; TRBD2 matches 13 bases. CDR3 length: 19 amino acids. Germline V CDR1 and CDR2: LGHNA, YNLKQL (reference sequence). Losses at the gene ends were 0 bases for V and 2 bases for J; bases not matched to a gene: 8. The CDR3: CASSQERTGGARGQDTQYF. CDR3 DNA (partial): TGTGCCAGCAGCCAAGAGAGGACTGGGGGGGCGCGGGGCCAAGAC.

This clone has a handful of counts. Here the gene names and germline are mouse. The read halts 4 residues ahead of the CDR3 end, with the missing end drawn from the germline J gene. The gene calls are TRBV31 and TRBJ1-1, with 7 nucleotides matching TRBD1. Germline V gene lookup returns CDR1 GKSSPN and CDR2 SITVG. After removal of 0 bases from V and 4 bases from J, the junction contained 2 bases not matched to a gene. This CDR3 comprises 13 residues. This CDR3 reads CAWSLEGATEVFF. CDR3 DNA, as far as it was read: TGTGCCTGGAGTCTTGAGGGGGCCACA.

This clone has a handful of counts. The gene symbols are mouse symbols. This CDR3 reads CASSEQGQNTGQLYF. CDR3 bases read: TGTGCCAGCAGTGAGCAGGGTCAGAACACCGGG. The V call is TRBV13-1, the J call TRBJ2-2, with D possibly being TRBD1 (5 bases). The read falls 4 residues short of the CDR3 end, and the missing part is taken from the germline J gene. The CDR3 contains 15 residues. Germline CDR1 and CDR2: NSHNY and SYGAGN. V was cut by 2 bases and J by 2 bases, with 10 bases left in between.

The table lists this clone with a few counts. Mouse gene names and germline throughout. The CDR3 is cut off 4 residues early in the read; its end comes from the germline J gene. The chain employs TRBV5 and TRBJ2-5, with 7 bases lining up with TRBD2. The CDR3 is made up of 15 amino acids. Germline lookup yields CDR1 LGHNA and CDR2 YNLKQL (reference sequence). CDR3 sequence reads: CASSQDFWGRDTQYF. The DNA read from the CDR3 is TGTGCCAGCAGCCAAGATTTCTGGGGGAGAGAC.

This clone has more than one count but fewer than ten. Gene names and germline refer to mouse. The DNA ends 3 residues before the CDR3 does, and the rest of the CDR3 is filled in from the germline J gene. The chain joins TRBV13-1 to TRBJ1-6, with 9 bases aligning to TRBD1. TRBJ1-6 is labeled an ORF, and its function is uncertain. The CDR3 is made up of 13 amino acids. The ends lost 3 bases at V and 8 bases at J; junction bases unmatched: 0. Germline lookup yields CDR1 NSHNY and CDR2 SYGAGN. The CDR3 loop reads CASSGTGDSPLYF. CDR3 DNA (partial): TGTGCCAGCAGTGGGACAGGGGATTCGCCC.

Only a few counts were recorded for this clone. Gene names are the mouse ones. The read ends 3 residues shy of where the CDR3 ends; the end is completed using the germline J gene. The V and J genes are TRBV13-1 and TRBJ1-6, with 7 bases matching TRBD1. TRBJ1-6 is identified as an open reading frame with a role that is uncertain. Trimming removed 0 bases from V and 5 bases from J; junction bases left unmatched: 5. The CDR3 sequence is 16 residues long. Looked up from germline, CDR1 is NSHNY and CDR2 is SYGAGN. The CDR3 is CASSDARGRDNSPLYF. Partial CDR3 DNA: TGTGCCAGCAGTGATGCAAGGGGGCGCGATAATTCGCCC.

This clone has just a few counts. Genes and germline come from the mouse. The CDR3 end is not reached by the read, which stops 4 residues before it; the germline J gene fills it in. The chain couples TRBV19 to TRBJ2-3; possibly TRBD1 for D (7 bases). This CDR3 is 15 amino acids long. Trimming took off 2 bases at V and 1 base at J, with 11 bases between the two ends. Germline-derived CDR1 and CDR2 are FNHDT and SITEND (reference sequence). Partial CDR3 DNA: TGTGCCAGCAGTATGGTAGGGGGCGGTGCAGAA. Translation gives CASSMVGGGAE. The entire CDR3 sequence reads CASSMVGGGAETLYF.

A few counts support this clone. Gene names and germline refer to mouse. Read data end 4 residues before the CDR3 end; the end is taken from the germline J gene. The chain recombines TRBV13-1 with TRBJ2-3, with 7 bases fitting TRBD1. The length of the CDR3 is 14 residues. The germline gives CDR1 NSHNY, CDR2 SYGAGN. Trimming at V came to 7 bases and at J to 4 bases, leaving 9 bases not matched to a gene. The sequenced part of the CDR3 DNA is TGTGCCAGCTCCAGACAGGGAGGGTCAGAA. Amino acids: CASSRQGGSE. The entire CDR3 sequence reads CASSRQGGSETLYF.

In regard to this clone: The gene names given are mouse names. The CDR3 end lies 4 residues beyond the end of the read and is filled in from the germline J gene. This chain connects TRBV3 to TRBJ2-5, with TRBD2 matching 8 bases. The germline V gene encodes CDR1 SNHLY and CDR2 FYNGKV (reference sequence). V gave up 1 base and J gave up 0 bases; unmatched junction bases: 3. The CDR3 sequence is 16 residues long. The CDR3 reads CASSLVPGGNQDTQYF. Incomplete CDR3 DNA: TGTGCCAGCAGCTTAGTGCCTGGGGGGAACCAAGAC.

This clone showed up just a few times. These gene names are mouse names. The read halts 3 residues ahead of the CDR3 end, with the missing end drawn from the germline J gene. The chain carries TRBV19 and TRBJ1-6; 8 bases match TRBD1. TRBJ1-6 is noted as an ORF with a role that remains uncertain. Germline trimming cut 2 bases from V and 7 bases from J; bases unmatched to any gene: 5. CDR1 and CDR2 from the germline V gene are FNHDT and SITEND (reference sequence). CDR3 length: 15 residues. The DNA read from the CDR3 is TGTGCCAGCAGTATGGCAGGACAGGGAAATTCGCCC. Protein: CASSMAGQGNSP. The entire CDR3 protein is CASSMAGQGNSPLYF.

To note about this clone: The germline and genes are mouse ones. The CDR3 end is not reached by the read, which stops 4 residues before it; the germline J gene fills it in. Other DNA sequences in the same sample also yield this CDR3. V is TRBV31 and J is TRBJ2-5; D gene ambiguous. This CDR3 is 13 amino acids long. V was trimmed by 0 bases and J by 0 bases, leaving 4 bases between them. Germline V CDR1 and CDR2: GKSSPN, SITVG. CDR3 protein: CAWSLQNQDTQYF. The DNA read from the CDR3 is TGTGCCTGGAGTCTACAGAACCAAGAC.

This clone occurred a few times. Germline and genes here are mouse. The missing CDR3 end, 4 residues past where the read stops, is filled in from the germline J gene. At the DNA level, this CDR3 is encoded by other sequences in the same sample as well. The genes are TRBV13-3 and TRBJ2-3; TRBD1 might be the D (6 bases). Germline V gene sequence: CDR1 NNHDY, CDR2 SYVADS. The CDR3 is made up of 13 amino acids. V shed 3 bases and J shed 3 bases, with 8 bases lying between them. CDR3 protein: CASSAGVAETLYF. The DNA read from the CDR3 is TGTGCCAGCAGTGCAGGGGTAGCAGAA.

This clone was recorded a few times. A much bigger clone sits one base away, suggesting this may be a read error. Genes here carry mouse names. The read falls 4 residues short of the CDR3 end, and the missing part is taken from the germline J gene. The V call is TRBV13-3, the J call TRBJ2-2; 9 bases fit TRBD1. The CDR3 is made up of 15 amino acids. Per the germline V gene, CDR1 is NNHDY and CDR2 is SYVADS. Unmatched junction bases numbered 3, after V lost 5 bases and J lost 1 base. CDR3 DNA, as far as it was read: TGTGCCAGCAGGCCGGACAGGGGAAACACCGGG. Its protein is CASRPDRGNTG. The complete CDR3 protein is CASRPDRGNTGQLYF.

The sample holds a few counts of this clone. Gene labels here are mouse ones. The CDR3 end falls 4 residues outside the read, so it is completed with the germline J gene. The chain employs TRBV13-2 and TRBJ2-4, with TRBD1 matching over 8 bases. This CDR3 comprises 13 residues. Germline V gives CDR1 NNHNN, CDR2 SYGAGS (reference sequence). V lost 4 bases and J lost 3; bases outside the gene matches: 1. The sequenced CDR3 bases are TGTGCCAGCGGTCGGGACAGGCAAAAC. It encodes CASGRDRQN. In full, the CDR3 reads CASGRDRQNTLYF.

This clone was recorded a few times. Mouse names are used for the genes. The read terminates 4 residues before the CDR3 end, so the remaining end is supplied by the germline J gene. V gene TRBV5 combines with J gene TRBJ2-3; 9 bases agree with TRBD2. Trimming cost V 5 bases and J 0 bases; bases outside gene matches: 3. Germline lookup yields CDR1 LGHNA and CDR2 YNLKQL (reference sequence). The CDR3 extends over 15 amino acids. The CDR3 bases that were read are TGTGCCAGCAGCACTGACTGGGGGAGTGCAGAA. Amino acid sequence: CASSTDWGSAE. The complete CDR3 protein is CASSTDWGSAETLYF.

This clone was observed a handful of times. Gene names are mouse gene names. The read stops 4 residues short of the end of the CDR3; the missing end is completed from the germline J gene. The chain carries TRBV13-1 and TRBJ2-2; TRBD1 aligns across 7 bases. Germline V gene data show CDR1 as NSHNY and CDR2 as SYGAGN. The J segment lost 0 bases and the V segment lost 10 bases, leaving 6 bases of the junction unmatched. The CDR3 is 14 amino acids. CDR3 DNA (partial): TGTGCCCTCGGGACAGAAGCAAACACCGGG. It specifies CALGTEANTG. The CDR3, in full, reads CALGTEANTGQLYF.

This clone was seen more than once but under ten times. Gene names refer to mouse genes. The CDR3 end is not reached by the read, which stops 4 residues before it; the germline J gene fills it in. The chain carries TRBV5 and TRBJ2-2, with 7 bases matching TRBD1. V lost 4 bases to trimming and J lost 0 bases; unmatched junction nucleotides: 5. The germline V gene has CDR1 LGHNA and CDR2 YNLKQL (reference sequence). The CDR3 has 16 amino acids. The covered CDR3 bases are TGTGCCAGCAGCCCGGGACAGCATGCAAACACCGGG. Its protein product is CASSPGQHANTG. The complete CDR3 protein is CASSPGQHANTGQLYF.

Worth noting for this clone: This may come from a read error, since a much larger clone is one base off. Germline and genes: mouse. The CDR3 end falls 4 residues outside the read, so it is completed with the germline J gene. The chain uses TRBV19 and TRBJ1-2, with D perhaps TRBD1 (6 bases). This CDR3 spans 14 amino acids. Per the germline V gene, CDR1 is FNHDT and CDR2 is SITEND (reference sequence). Trimming took off 5 bases at V and 0 bases at J, with 11 bases between the two ends. CDR3 residues: CASSNGTTNSDYTF. The CDR3 DNA, read in part, is TGTGCCAGCAGCAACGGGACAACAAACTCC.